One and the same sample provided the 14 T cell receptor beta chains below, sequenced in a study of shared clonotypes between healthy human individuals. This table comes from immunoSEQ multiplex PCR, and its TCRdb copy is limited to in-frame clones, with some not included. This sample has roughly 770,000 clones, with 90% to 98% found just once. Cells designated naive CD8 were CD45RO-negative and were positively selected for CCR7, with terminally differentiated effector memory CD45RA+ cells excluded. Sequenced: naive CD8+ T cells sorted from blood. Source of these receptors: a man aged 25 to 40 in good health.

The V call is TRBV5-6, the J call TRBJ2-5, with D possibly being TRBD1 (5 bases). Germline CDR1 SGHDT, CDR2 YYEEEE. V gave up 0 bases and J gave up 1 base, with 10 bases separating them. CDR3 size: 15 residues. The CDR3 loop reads CASSLAQDTQETQYF. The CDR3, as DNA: TGTGCCAGCAGCTTGGCTCAGGACACCCAAGAGACCCAGTACTTC.

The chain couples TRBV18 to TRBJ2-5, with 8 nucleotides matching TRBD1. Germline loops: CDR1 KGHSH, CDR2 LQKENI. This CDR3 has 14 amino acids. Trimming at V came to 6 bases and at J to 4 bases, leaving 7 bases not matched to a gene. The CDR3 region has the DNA TGTGCCAGCTCGCCCGGACAGGGACGAGAGACCCAGTACTTC. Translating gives CASSPGQGRETQYF.

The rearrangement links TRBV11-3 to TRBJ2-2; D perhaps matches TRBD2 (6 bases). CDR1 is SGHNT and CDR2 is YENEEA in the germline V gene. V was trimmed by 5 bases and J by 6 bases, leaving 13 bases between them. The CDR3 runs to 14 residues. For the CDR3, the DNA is TGTGCCAGCAGCCTGCCCCTAGCGCCCGGGGAGCTGTTTTTT. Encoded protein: CASSLPLAPGELFF.

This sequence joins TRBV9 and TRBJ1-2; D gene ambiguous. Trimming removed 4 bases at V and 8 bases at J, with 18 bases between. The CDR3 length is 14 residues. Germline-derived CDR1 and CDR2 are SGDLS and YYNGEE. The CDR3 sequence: CASSPSAQMRGYTF. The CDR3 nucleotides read TGTGCCAGCAGCCCCTCGGCACAGATGAGAGGCTACACCTTC.

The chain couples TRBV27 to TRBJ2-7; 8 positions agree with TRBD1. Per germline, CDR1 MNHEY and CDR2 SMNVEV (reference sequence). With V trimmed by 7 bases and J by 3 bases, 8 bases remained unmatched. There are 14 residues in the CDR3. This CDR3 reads CASNPGTGIYEQYF. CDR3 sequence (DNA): TGTGCCAGCAATCCCGGGACAGGAATCTACGAGCAGTACTTC.

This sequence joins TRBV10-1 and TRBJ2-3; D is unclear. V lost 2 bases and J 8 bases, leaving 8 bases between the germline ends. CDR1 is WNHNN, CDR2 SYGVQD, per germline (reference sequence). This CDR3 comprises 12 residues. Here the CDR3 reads CASSEQDGTQYF. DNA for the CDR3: TGCGCCAGCAGTGAGCAGGACGGTACGCAGTATTTT.

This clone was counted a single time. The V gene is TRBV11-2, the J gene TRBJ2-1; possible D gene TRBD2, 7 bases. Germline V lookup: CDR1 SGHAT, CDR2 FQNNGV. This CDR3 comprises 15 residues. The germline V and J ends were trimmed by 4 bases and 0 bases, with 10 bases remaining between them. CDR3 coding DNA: TGTGCCAGCAGCTCGGGGGGCAGCTCCTACAATGAGCAGTTCTTC. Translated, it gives CASSSGGSSYNEQFF. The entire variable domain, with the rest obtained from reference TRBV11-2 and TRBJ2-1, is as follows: EAGVAQSPRYKIIEKRQSVAFWCNPISGHATLYWYQQILGQGPKLLIQFQNNGVVDDSQLPKDRFSAERLKGVDSTLKIQPAKLEDSAVYLCASSSGGSSYNEQFFGPGTRLTVL.

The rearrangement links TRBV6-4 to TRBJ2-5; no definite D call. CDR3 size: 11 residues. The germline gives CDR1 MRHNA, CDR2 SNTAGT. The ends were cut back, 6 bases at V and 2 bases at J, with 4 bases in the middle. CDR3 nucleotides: TGTGCCAGCAGAGAACAAGAGACCCAGTACTTC. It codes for CASREQETQYF.

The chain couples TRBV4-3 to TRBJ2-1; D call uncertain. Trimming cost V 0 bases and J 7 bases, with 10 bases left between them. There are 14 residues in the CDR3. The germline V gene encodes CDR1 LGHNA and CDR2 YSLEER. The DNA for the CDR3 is TGCGCCAGCAGCCAAGATGGTCTAGTGAATGAGCAGTTCTTC. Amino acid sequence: CASSQDGLVNEQFF.

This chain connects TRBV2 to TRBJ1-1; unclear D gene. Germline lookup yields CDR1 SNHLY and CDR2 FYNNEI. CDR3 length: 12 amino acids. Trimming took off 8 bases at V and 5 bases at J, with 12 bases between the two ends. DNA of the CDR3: TGTGCCAGCCACCGGACGACGACTGAAGCTTTCTTT. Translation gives CASHRTTTEAFF.

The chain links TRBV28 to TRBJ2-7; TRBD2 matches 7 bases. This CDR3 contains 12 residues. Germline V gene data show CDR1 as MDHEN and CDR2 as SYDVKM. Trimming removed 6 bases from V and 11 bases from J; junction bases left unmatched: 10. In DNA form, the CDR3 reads TGTGCCAGCAGCTCGGGGGGACTGGATGAGTACTTC. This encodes CASSSGGLDEYF.

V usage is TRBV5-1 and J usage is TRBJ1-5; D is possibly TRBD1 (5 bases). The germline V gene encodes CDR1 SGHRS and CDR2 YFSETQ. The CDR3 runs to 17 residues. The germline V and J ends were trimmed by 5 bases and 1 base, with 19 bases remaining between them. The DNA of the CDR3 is TGCGCCAGCAGGCGCGGGGACGGTTATTTGAGCAATCAGCCCCAGCATTTT. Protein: CASRRGDGYLSNQPQHF.

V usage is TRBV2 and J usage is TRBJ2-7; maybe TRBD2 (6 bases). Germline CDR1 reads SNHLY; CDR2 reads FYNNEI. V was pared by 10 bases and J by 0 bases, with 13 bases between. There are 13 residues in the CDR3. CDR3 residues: CATRSGYSYEQYF. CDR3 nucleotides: TGTGCCACCCGTAGCGGCTACTCCTACGAGCAGTACTTC.

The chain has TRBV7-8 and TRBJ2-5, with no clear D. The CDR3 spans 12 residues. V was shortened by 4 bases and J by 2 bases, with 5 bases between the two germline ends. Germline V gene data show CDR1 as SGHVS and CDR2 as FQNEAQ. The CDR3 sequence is CASSSIQETQYF. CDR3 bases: TGTGCCAGCAGCTCAATTCAAGAGACCCAGTACTTC. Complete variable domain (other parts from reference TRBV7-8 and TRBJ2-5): GAGVSQSPRYKVAKRGQDVALRCDPISGHVSLFWYQQALGQGPEFLTYFQNEAQLDKSGLPSDRFFAERPEGSVSTLKIQRTQQEDSAVYLCASSSIQETQYFGPGTRLLVL.